Following are 9 T cell receptor beta chains from one sample sequenced in a study of blood T cell repertoires in COVID-19. Measured with immunoSEQ multiplex PCR; TCRdb has only the in-frame clones, and not every one. The sample comprises about 270,000 clones, about 84% of which are singletons, and approximately 6% rests with the top ten. The sequencing sample was made of peripheral blood. These receptors came from a woman of 80 years or more with COVID-19, enrolled during active disease.

This clone was counted a single time. The rearrangement joins TRBV19 to TRBJ2-3, with D possibly being TRBD2 (6 bases). The CDR3 is 15 amino acids. Germline values: CDR1 LNHDA, CDR2 SQIVND (reference sequence). V was clipped by 2 bases and J by 1 base, with 10 bases between them. This CDR3 is CASSIRGIGTDTQYF. The DNA for the CDR3 is TGTGCCAGTAGTATACGGGGGATCGGCACAGATACGCAGTATTTT. The full variable domain, with the rest looked up from reference TRBV19 and TRBJ2-3, is DGGITQSPKYLFRKEGQNVTLSCEQNLNHDAMYWYRQDPGQGLRLIYYSQIVNDFQKGDIAEGYSVSREKKESFPLTVTSAQKNPTAFYLCASSIRGIGTDTQYFGPGTRLTVL.

This clone has a handful of counts. The chain recombines TRBV29-1 with TRBJ1-2, with D possibly matching TRBD1 (6 bases). The CDR3 is made up of 12 amino acids. V lost 7 bases to trimming and J lost 5 bases, with 14 bases between them. The V gene's germline CDR1 is SQVTM and CDR2 ANQGSEA. The chain's CDR3 is CSASAQGYGYTF. The CDR3 bases are TGCAGCGCTTCCGCCCAGGGGTATGGCTACACCTTC.

This clone was recorded a few times. V usage is TRBV7-3 and J usage is TRBJ1-6, with D perhaps TRBD1 (6 bases). CDR3 length: 14 residues. V was clipped by 5 bases and J by 7 bases, with 12 bases between them. CDR1 SGHTA and CDR2 FQGTGA come from the germline V gene. CDR3: CASSQGLENSPLHF. DNA of the CDR3: TGTGCCAGCAGCCAGGGGTTGGAGAATTCACCCCTCCACTTT.

The gene calls are TRBV3-1 (or the pseudogene TRBV3-2) and TRBJ1-1; D perhaps matches TRBD1 (6 bases). V lost 1 base to trimming and J lost 6 bases, with 12 bases between them. The CDR3 contains 14 residues. Germline loops: CDR1 LGHDT, CDR2 YNNKEL (reference sequence). The CDR3 sequence is CASSQGPGAAEAFF. The CDR3 DNA reads as TGTGCCAGCAGCCAAGGACCAGGGGCAGCTGAAGCTTTCTTT.

The J gene is TRBJ1-4, the V gene TRBV18; D call uncertain. V lost 5 bases and J 0 bases, leaving 16 bases between the germline ends. This CDR3 region has 17 residues. Germline V CDR1 and CDR2: KGHSH, LQKENI. CDR3 in amino acids: CASSSQQWTTTNEKLFF. The CDR3 DNA reads TGTGCCAGCTCATCGCAACAGTGGACTACAACTAATGAAAAACTGTTTTTT.

This clone was seen a single time. This chain joins TRBV5-1 and TRBJ1-2; possible D gene TRBD1, 5 bases. Trimming shortened V by 4 bases and J by 8 bases, and 18 bases separated the two germline ends. Germline V gene data show CDR1 as SGHRS and CDR2 as YFSETQ. This CDR3 contains 14 residues. CDR3 residues: CASSGGAGGYGYTF. The CDR3 DNA sequence: TGCGCCAGCAGCGGTGGGGCGGGGGGATACGGCTACACCTTC.

The chain is built from TRBV3-1 (or the pseudogene TRBV3-2) and TRBJ1-1, with 7 bases fitting TRBD1. V lost 2 bases and J lost 5; bases outside the gene matches: 2. Germline CDR1 reads LGHDT; CDR2 reads YNNKEL (reference sequence). The CDR3 has 13 residues. In DNA, the CDR3 is TGTGCCAGCAGCCAACCGGGACAGACTGAAGCTTTCTTT. Translating it yields CASSQPGQTEAFF.

The table lists this clone with a count of one. The V and J genes are TRBV10-3 and TRBJ1-6; D call uncertain. The CDR3 length is 13 residues. In germline, CDR1 is ENHRY, CDR2 SYGVKD. V lost 4 bases to trimming and J lost 8 bases, with 9 bases between them. CDR3 region: CAISVWRDSPLHF. CDR3 nucleotides: TGTGCCATCAGTGTGTGGAGGGATTCACCCCTCCACTTT.

The V gene is TRBV18, the J gene TRBJ1-4; a possible D gene is TRBD1 (5 bases). CDR3 length equals 16 residues. Trimming took 4 bases from V and 4 from J, leaving 16 bases between them. CDR1 and CDR2 (germline): KGHSH, LQKENI. Here the CDR3 reads CASSRNDRQSNEKLFF. CDR3 coding DNA: TGTGCCAGCTCACGTAATGACAGACAGAGTAATGAAAAACTGTTTTTT.